These 2 T cell receptor beta chains share one sample of origin, sequenced in a study of monozygotic twins with inflammatory bowel disease (dated by TCRdb to the late 2010s). Library generation was performed with 5' RACE. Sequencing used an Illumina HiSeq 2500. Following TCRdb reprocessing, every CDR3 protein sequence forms one entry, and DNA is not provided. The sample's own table lists around 210,000 distinct CDR3 sequences. The biggest ten clones account for 7.5% to 9.5% of the sample. The sample taken for sequencing was blood. Receptor source: a human donor with ulcerative colitis or Crohn's disease, or a healthy co-twin of an affected twin (not recorded which).

The chain joins TRBV12-3 or TRBV12-4 to TRBJ1-2; the D call from TCRdb, TRBD1, cannot be confirmed without DNA. The CDR3 is 16 residues long. The CDR3 here is CASSPSLWAANYGYTF.

The J gene is TRBJ2-1, the V gene TRBV6-2 or TRBV6-3; lacking DNA, the TRBD2 call made by TCRdb goes unchecked. The CDR3 consists of 13 residues. Germline CDR1 and CDR2: MNHEY and SVGEGT. CDR3: CASTQGRDGEQFF.